In this sample, the clone carrying this T cell receptor beta chain turned up a few times. Its antigen is undetermined. This specimen belongs to a study of identical twins. Study-level findings and limits: Compared with unrelated sharing, twin-shared out-of-frame alpha sequences had more low-probability sequences. It was possible that invariant MAIT and iNKT cells partly confounded the zero-insertion analyses. Cord blood beta clonotypes present at high abundance carried fewer insertions; no such pattern appeared in memory repertoires.

TCRdb re-called the 5' RACE reads with MiXCR, one entry per CDR3 protein. The sample carries approximately 890,000 distinct CDR3 sequences, roughly an eighth recorded once. The sample also formed part of further work on yellow fever vaccine responses in identical twins. As reported in that work: Twins' vaccine T cell response reportedly seemed partly convergent, partly personalized.

This sequence originates from a woman younger than 35 in good health. Sequenced: PBMCs.

CDR3 loop: CASSPALGDFFGSSYNEQFF. The DNA for the CDR3 is TGTGCCAGCAGTCCCGCTCTAGGGGACTTTTTTGGAAGCTCCTACAATGAGCAGTTCTTC. The chain has TRBV28 and TRBJ2-1, with a possible D match to TRBD2 (6 bases). V was cut by 5 bases and J by 0 bases, with 26 bases left in between. This CDR3 has 20 amino acids. Germline V lookup: CDR1 MDHEN, CDR2 SYDVKM.